Below, 22 T cell receptor beta chains from the same sample are listed, as sequenced in a study of T cell repertoires in cytomegalovirus infection. Each CDR3 protein is one row after TCRdb ran MiXCR on the reads. Of 650,000 to 850,000 distinct CDR3 sequences in the sample, 25% to 35% were seen once. Their antigen targets remain unknown. The material was cultured CD8+ T cells from PBMCs, obtained from culture after CMV antigen stimulation. These receptors were collected from a human donor in good health (CMV status not recorded). Some clones in this sample may be carry-over from other donors' samples.

This clonotype was counted a few times. The V gene is TRBV27, the J gene TRBJ2-7; D could derive from TRBD1 or TRBD2 (5 bases each). CDR3 length: 15 amino acids. CDR1 MNHEY and CDR2 SMNVEV come from the germline V gene (reference sequence). The V end lost 2 bases, the J end lost 5 bases, and 16 bases lay between the germline ends. DNA of the CDR3: TGTGCCAGCAGTTTAATGGAGAGGGGTTTAGACGAGCAGTACTTC. Translating it yields CASSLMERGLDEQYF.

The CDR3 sequence: CASSVLGGAYNEQFF. The CDR3 nucleotides are TGTGCCAGCAGCGTCCTGGGGGGAGCCTACAATGAGCAGTTCTTC. The chain joins TRBV7-2 to TRBJ2-1; possible D gene TRBD2, 6 bases. Trimming stripped 5 bases from V and 2 bases from J, with 13 bases between. Germline CDR1 reads SGHTA; CDR2 reads FQGNSA. The CDR3 has 15 residues. The variable domain in full, with the rest retrieved from reference TRBV7-2 and TRBJ2-1, is GAGVSQSPSNKVTEKGKDVELRCDPISGHTALYWYRQSLGQGLEFLIYFQGNSAPDKSGLPSDRFSAERTGGSVSTLTIQRTQQEDSAVYLCASSVLGGAYNEQFFGPGTRLTVL.

This clonotype has more than one count but fewer than ten. The gene calls are TRBV2 and TRBJ1-3; maybe TRBD1 (5 bases). Germline assignment: CDR1 SNHLY and CDR2 FYNNEI. V lost 4 bases, J lost 2 bases, and 12 bases lay in between. There are 15 residues in the CDR3. This chain's CDR3 is CASSGKGTAGNTIYF. The CDR3 nucleotides read TGTGCCAGCAGTGGGAAAGGGACGGCTGGAAACACCATATATTTT.

This clonotype was seen a few times. The J gene is TRBJ1-2, the V gene TRBV9; D might be TRBD1 (5 bases). The V gene's germline CDR1 is SGDLS and CDR2 YYNGEE. The CDR3 runs 15 residues. Trimming cost V 1 base and J 3 bases, with 13 bases left between them. CDR3 DNA: TGTGCCAGCAGCGTATCCCCCGGGACCGACTATGGCTACACCTTC. Translating gives CASSVSPGTDYGYTF.

The sample holds many counts of this clonotype. The V and J genes are TRBV12-3 or TRBV12-4 and TRBJ2-1; 7 nucleotides match TRBD1. The CDR3 runs to 13 residues. V lost 3 bases and J lost 8; bases outside the gene matches: 4. In DNA form, the CDR3 reads TGTGCCAGCAGTTTGACAGGGCCCCATGAGCAGTTCTTC. It translates to CASSLTGPHEQFF.

This clonotype was detected only a few times. The CDR3 DNA sequence: TGTGCCAGCAGCTCTCCTCCAGGCCTAAAAGAGACCCAGTACTTC. This encodes CASSSPPGLKETQYF. This chain links TRBV7-9 with TRBJ2-5; D gene ambiguous. The CDR3 is made up of 15 amino acids. V lost 4 bases and J lost 3, with 15 bases in between. Germline-derived CDR1 and CDR2 are SEHNR and FQNEAQ (reference sequence).

The rearrangement links TRBV6-5 to TRBJ2-5; D gene ambiguous. Germline lookup yields CDR1 MNHEY and CDR2 SVGAGI. V was shortened by 4 bases and J by 3 bases, with 12 bases between the two germline ends. This CDR3 region has 14 residues. The DNA of the CDR3 is TGTGCCAGCAGTTTGTATCTCAGCGAAGAGACCCAGTACTTC. Protein: CASSLYLSEETQYF.

In its sample, this clonotype was seen many times. The chain is built from TRBV12-3 or TRBV12-4 and TRBJ2-3, with D tentatively TRBD2 (6 bases). The germline V and J ends were trimmed by 7 bases and 3 bases, with 17 bases remaining between them. The CDR3 contains 15 residues. The CDR3 sequence: CASTLGGRGTDTQYF. CDR3 in DNA: TGTGCCAGCACCCTTGGAGGGCGCGGGACAGATACGCAGTATTTT.

This clonotype has more than one count but fewer than ten. The V call is TRBV7-6, the J call TRBJ1-1, with D tentatively TRBD1 (5 bases). The V gene's germline CDR1 is SGHVS and CDR2 FNYEAQ. Trimming took 5 bases from V and 4 from J, leaving 23 bases between them. This CDR3 has 17 amino acids. Here the CDR3 DNA reads TGTGCCAGCAGCACTTTGAAAGGAGCCATTGGGGGCACTGAAGCTTTCTTT. Encoded protein: CASSTLKGAIGGTEAFF.

This clonotype showed up just a few times. This rearrangement joins TRBV2 to TRBJ1-1; TRBD1 aligns across 7 bases. Germline CDR1 and CDR2: SNHLY and FYNNEI. The CDR3 is 16 residues long. The V and J ends lost 8 bases and 3 bases, in that order; junction bases with no gene match: 15. In DNA, the CDR3 is TGTGCCAGCGATGGTGTCCCGACAGGGCAGTACACTGAAGCTTTCTTT. Translated: CASDGVPTGQYTEAFF.

This clonotype has only a few counts. The chain carries TRBV5-8 and TRBJ1-5; 9 bases are shared with TRBD1. J gave up 9 bases and V 0 bases, and 19 bases lay outside the gene matches. Germline V lookup: CDR1 SGHTS, CDR2 YDEGEE. The CDR3 runs to 19 residues. The CDR3 DNA follows: TGTGCCAGCAGCTTGGTCCGGGGACAGGGCCCCTTCGAGTACTGGCCCCAGCATTTT. This translates into CASSLVRGQGPFEYWPQHF.

On this clonotype: This could be a read error, since a much larger clone is one nucleotide away. V usage is TRBV10-1 and J usage is TRBJ2-7; tentatively, D is TRBD2 (6 bases). Germline V gene sequence: CDR1 WNHNN, CDR2 SYGVQD (reference sequence). The V end was cut by 6 bases, the J end by 3 bases, with 12 bases between. This CDR3 has 13 amino acids. Here the CDR3 reads CASSAGPGYEQYF. CDR3 nucleotide sequence: TGCGCCAGCAGCGCGGGACCGGGCTACGAGCAGTACTTC.

Notes on this clonotype: Sequence at one end of the junction differs from germline and may be a read error. This chain connects TRBV7-2 to TRBJ2-1; D is undetermined. This CDR3 has 15 amino acids. Germline V gene lookup returns CDR1 SGHTA and CDR2 FQGNSA. CDR3 nucleotides: TGTGCCAGCAGCTTAGGAGCTAACTCCCACAATGAGCAGTTCTTC. Translated: CASSLGANSHNEQFF.

The rearrangement uses TRBV18 and TRBJ2-1, with D hard to call. CDR3 length: 15 amino acids. V lost 3 bases, J lost 0 bases, and 9 bases lay in between. Germline assignment: CDR1 KGHSH and CDR2 LQKENI. The CDR3 coding sequence is TGTGCCAGCTCACCGCTACCCAGCTCCTACAATGAGCAGTTCTTC. Its translation is CASSPLPSSYNEQFF.

This clonotype was found many times. CDR3 region: CASSFLLDRELNTEAFF. The CDR3 region has the DNA TGTGCCAGCAGTTTCTTGTTAGACAGGGAGCTGAACACTGAAGCTTTCTTT. The V gene is TRBV12-3 or TRBV12-4, the J gene TRBJ1-1; TRBD1 aligns across 7 bases. The CDR3 has 17 residues. The ends lost 3 bases at V and 0 bases at J; junction bases unmatched: 10.

The chain uses TRBV7-9 and TRBJ2-7, with 7 nucleotides matching TRBD2. Germline CDR1 SEHNR, CDR2 FQNEAQ (reference sequence). The CDR3 covers 15 residues. With 5 bases clipped from V and 2 bases from J, the junction kept 9 bases outside the gene matches. CDR3 in amino acids: CASSPSGGITYEQYF. CDR3 in DNA: TGTGCCAGCAGCCCCTCGGGGGGAATTACCTACGAGCAGTACTTC.

Many counts were recorded for this clonotype. V usage is TRBV7-9 and J usage is TRBJ1-1, with 7 nucleotides matching TRBD1. The CDR3 extends over 16 amino acids. The junction had 9 bases not matched to a gene; V was cut back by 5 bases and J by 0 bases. Germline V CDR1 and CDR2: SEHNR, FQNEAQ (reference sequence). The CDR3 here is CASSPSTGAMNTEAFF. CDR3 DNA sequence: TGTGCCAGCAGCCCAAGTACAGGGGCCATGAACACTGAAGCTTTCTTT.

The table lists this clonotype with a few counts. The rearrangement uses TRBV5-1 and TRBJ2-3; either TRBD1 or TRBD2 may supply D (6 bases each). V lost 1 base to trimming and J lost 2 bases, with 17 bases between them. The CDR3 consists of 17 residues. Germline CDR1 and CDR2: SGHRS and YFSETQ. The CDR3 nucleotides are TGCGCCAGCAGCTTGATGGGGGGCCAACCAATCACAGATACGCAGTATTTT. This gives the protein CASSLMGGQPITDTQYF.

This clonotype appeared a few times. V is TRBV6-5 and J is TRBJ1-1; weak D call: TRBD1 (5 bases). V was cut by 11 bases and J by 5 bases, with 18 bases left in between. The CDR3 contains 13 residues. Per the germline V gene, CDR1 is MNHEY and CDR2 is SVGAGI. CDR3 DNA: TGTGCCTCCAAGGGCGTCGGGGGGACTGAAGCTTTCTTT. Residues: CASKGVGGTEAFF.

The sample holds a few counts of this clonotype. This rearrangement joins TRBV19 to TRBJ2-1; D possibly corresponds to TRBD2 (5 bases). The V and J ends lost 2 bases and 6 bases respectively, with 14 bases between them. Germline V gives CDR1 LNHDA, CDR2 SQIVND (reference sequence). CDR3 size: 15 residues. The CDR3 reads CASSISAYEGNEQFF. Written as DNA, the CDR3 is TGTGCCAGTAGTATATCGGCGTATGAGGGCAATGAGCAGTTCTTC.

The chain recombines TRBV15 with TRBJ2-7; tentative D call: TRBD1 (5 bases). This CDR3 has 12 residues. Germline values: CDR1 LNHNV, CDR2 YYDKDF (reference sequence). V was trimmed by 0 bases and J by 9 bases, leaving 9 bases between them. Here the CDR3 reads CATSRDSRGQYF. The CDR3 coding sequence is TGTGCCACCAGCAGAGATTCAAGGGGGCAGTACTTC.

This clonotype was counted at least ten times. The gene calls are TRBV25-1 and TRBJ2-5; 8 bases map to TRBD2. CDR3 length: 16 residues. Germline CDR1 MGHDK, CDR2 SYGVNS. With V trimmed by 1 base and J by 3 bases, 7 bases remained unmatched. In DNA form, the CDR3 reads TGTGCCAGCAGTGAATCGGGAACCGGGAGGGAAGAGACCCAGTACTTC. Its translation is CASSESGTGREETQYF.